This T cell receptor (beta chain) was recorded in a study of glioma-infiltrating T cells (dated by TCRdb to the mid-2010s). Some background on the complete study: TCR alpha- and beta-chain repertoires were sequenced from glioma tissue, non-neoplastic brain tissue and matched peripheral blood mononuclear cells. To gauge divergence between tissue and blood T-cell populations, every tissue-infiltrating repertoire was compared against the peripheral blood repertoire from the same patient. The paired cohort comprised three low-grade glioma patients, about eight primary glioblastoma patients and three non-glioma patients contributing non-neoplastic brain tissue.

This clonotype turned up a few times. Its target antigen remains unknown. Per-base quality was not reported, and no clone a single base away is much larger than it. TCR alpha and beta CDR3 regions were amplified with the iRepertoire nested amplicon-rescue multiplex PCR (arm-PCR) platform from RNA. The input for one-step reverse transcription and amplification was roughly 95-450 ng of either tissue mRNA or PBMC total RNA. Following bead purification, Illumina adapters were added by a secondary multiplex PCR, and libraries between 200 and 400 bp were gel-purified. Demultiplexing relied on internal 6-nucleotide barcodes carried by the libraries. Sequencing of the libraries was done on an Illumina MiSeq using 2x220 or 2x250 nucleotide paired-end reads. From the authors' description of their analysis: Paired reads were merged using FLASH 1.2.11 and were aligned to the GRCh37 human genome using BWA-MEM, after which TRA and TRB reads were extracted. V and J assignment used an IMGT-derived reference of cassette sequences and CDR3 motifs that included pseudogenes. Reads were translated in three frames, and productive CDR3s were defined as those with a C...FGXG motif and no stop codons. Clonotypes were defined as unique combinations of V-J cassette pair and CDR3 amino acid sequence. Filtering of reads was based on Hamming distance, with the threshold set by the sequence error rate of each sample in mapped regions. TCRdb took the public reads, trimmed them with fastp at Q25, ran MiXCR for clone calling and kept in-frame beta chains. Rows merge per CDR3 protein into single entries with the most common DNA and genes. The V and J calls reflect TCRdb's pipeline rather than the authors' work. This sample holds some 85,000 distinct CDR3 sequences; around a quarter were observed only once. The top ten constitute approximately 6.7% of the sample.

There are 17 amino acids in the CDR3, from cysteine to phenylalanine inclusive. Only CDR3 DNA remains: 51 bases, in frame from the first base. V is cut by 1 base and J by 5 bases, and the space between the germline ends is 17 bases. Via the germline V gene, CDR1 is SGHDN and CDR2 FVKESK. The paper as a whole reports these results and caveats: VJ-independent divergence between tissue and blood was lower than expected in non-neoplastic patients but higher than expected in all gliomas, particularly low-grade gliomas. Group comparisons rested on small numbers: three non-neoplastic, three low-grade glioma and 7 or 8 glioblastoma patients. Very few CDR3 sequences were shared between tissue and blood, attributed to high CDR3 diversity and limited sampling.

Specimen: glioma tissue, nonneoplastic brain tissue, or PBMCs (not recorded which). This clonotype originated in a human donor with low-grade glioma or glioblastoma, undergoing nonglioma brain surgery, or in good health (not recorded which). This chain is built from TRBV14 and TRBJ2-2; a tentative D call is TRBD2 (6 bases match). The CDR3 protein sequence reads: CASSQVLTAGWTGELFF. The bases are TGTGCCAGCAGCCAAGTTCTCACGGCGGGGTGGACCGGGGAGCTGTTTTTT.